The 24 T cell receptor beta chains below were found in one sample sequenced in a study of breast tumors, draining lymph nodes, adjacent tissues. Samples came from axillary lymph nodes draining the breast cancer. Using its own MiXCR run on the multiplex PCR reads, TCRdb lists one record per CDR3 protein. There are 200,000 to 250,000 distinct CDR3 sequences in the sample; 30% to 35% occur only once, and about 3.3% lies in the top ten. Sequencing used axillary lymph node tissue. These receptors came from a female donor with breast cancer. Some clones in this sample may be carry-over from other donors' samples.

This clonotype was recorded at least ten times. The chain couples TRBV2 to TRBJ1-4; 8 bases fit TRBD1. Germline loops: CDR1 SNHLY, CDR2 FYNNEI. The CDR3 has 13 residues. After removal of 7 bases from V and 8 bases from J, the junction contained 6 bases not matched to a gene. The CDR3: CASIRQGNEKLFF. In nucleotides, the CDR3 is TGTGCCAGCATAAGACAGGGGAACGAAAAACTGTTTTTT.

This clonotype was detected many times. The V gene is TRBV6-1, the J gene TRBJ1-2; perhaps TRBD1 as D (6 bases). The CDR3 has 13 residues. In germline, CDR1 is MNHNS, CDR2 SASEGT. Trimming removed 6 bases from V and 5 bases from J, with 13 bases in between. In nucleotides, the CDR3 is TGTGCCAGCAGCGCACAGGGTCGATATGGCTACACCTTC. It yields the protein CASSAQGRYGYTF.

The chain employs TRBV19 and TRBJ2-1, with TRBD2 identical over 10 bases. There are 17 residues in the CDR3. CDR1 is LNHDA and CDR2 is SQIVND in the germline V gene (reference sequence). Trimming cost V 3 bases and J 0 bases; bases outside gene matches: 5. The CDR3 loop reads CASSISSGSSSYNEQFF. DNA of the CDR3: TGTGCCAGTAGTATCTCTAGCGGGAGTAGCTCCTACAATGAGCAGTTCTTC. Drawing the rest from reference TRBV19 and TRBJ2-1, the complete variable domain is DGGITQSPKYLFRKEGQNVTLSCEQNLNHDAMYWYRQDPGQGLRLIYYSQIVNDFQKGDIAEGYSVSREKKESFPLTVTSAQKNPTAFYLCASSISSGSSSYNEQFFGPGTRLTVL.

This chain joins TRBV20-1 and TRBJ1-1, with no clear D. Trimming left V 4 bases short and J 0 bases short, with 12 bases between. Germline loops: CDR1 DFQATT, CDR2 SNEGSKA (reference sequence). CDR3 size: 14 residues. CDR3 loop: CSAIGTSMNTEAFF. The CDR3 DNA sequence: TGCAGTGCTATCGGAACTTCAATGAACACTGAAGCTTTCTTT.

This sequence joins TRBV7-6 and TRBJ2-7, with TRBD1 matching over 9 bases. Germline CDR1 reads SGHVS; CDR2 reads FNYEAQ. The CDR3 runs to 19 residues. V was pared by 5 bases and J by 2 bases, with 19 bases of the junction left unmatched. The CDR3 coding sequence is TGTGCCAGCAGCCTTGGGGCTAGTGGTCCGGGACAGGGTCCCTACGAGCAGTACTTC. Protein sequence: CASSLGASGPGQGPYEQYF.

The chain combines TRBV2 with TRBJ1-6; unclear D gene. Germline V lookup: CDR1 SNHLY, CDR2 FYNNEI. Trimming took off 3 bases at V and 8 bases at J, with 14 bases between the two ends. There are 15 residues in the CDR3. CDR3 region: CASSDRTGRHSPLHF. The CDR3 DNA reads TGTGCCAGCAGTGACCGGACGGGGAGGCATTCACCCCTCCACTTT.

Many counts were recorded for this clonotype. This sequence joins TRBV11-2 and TRBJ2-5; 8 bases are shared with TRBD2. This CDR3 spans 17 amino acids. Germline assignment: CDR1 SGHAT and CDR2 FQNNGV. V shed 1 base, J shed 2 bases, and the junction held 9 bases outside the gene matches. CDR3 region: CASSLGALAVGQETQYF. The CDR3 DNA is TGTGCCAGCAGCTTAGGCGCACTAGCGGTCGGACAAGAGACCCAGTACTTC.

In this sample, this clonotype turned up many times. The chain links TRBV11-2 to TRBJ1-5; D is undetermined. V lost 5 bases and J 0 bases, leaving 11 bases between the germline ends. CDR1 is SGHAT and CDR2 is FQNNGV in the germline V gene. The CDR3 contains 15 residues. The CDR3 loop reads CASSPDGDSNQPQHF. The CDR3 DNA sequence: TGTGCCAGCAGCCCGGACGGAGATAGCAATCAGCCCCAGCATTTT.

The J gene is TRBJ2-3, the V gene TRBV7-9, with 13 bases lining up with TRBD2. The CDR3 is 19 amino acids. CDR1 SEHNR and CDR2 FQNEAQ come from the germline V gene (reference sequence). V shed 6 bases and J 0 bases; nucleotides not matched to a gene: 12. CDR3 protein: CASRSRTSGGASSTDTQYF. The CDR3 nucleotides read TGTGCCAGCAGATCCCGAACTAGCGGGGGGGCCTCTAGCACAGATACGCAGTATTTT.

The sample holds many counts of this clonotype. The chain is built from TRBV20-1 and TRBJ2-1; 9 bases align to TRBD1. V shed 2 bases and J 2 bases; nucleotides not matched to a gene: 4. The germline V gene has CDR1 DFQATT and CDR2 SNEGSKA (reference sequence). This CDR3 contains 15 residues. CDR3 amino acids: CSARPRDRAYNEQFF. The CDR3 coding sequence is TGCAGTGCTAGACCCCGGGACAGGGCCTACAATGAGCAGTTCTTC.

As to this clonotype: A much more abundant neighbour one base away suggests this may be a read error. J is TRBJ2-5 and V is TRBV7-2, with TRBD1 as a possible D gene (5 bases). CDR3 length: 15 amino acids. Germline CDR1 and CDR2: SGHTA and FQGNSA. CDR3 coding DNA: TGTGCCAGCAGCCCTCGAGAGAGACAGCAAGAGACCCAGCACTTC. It is translated as CASSPRERQQETQHF. The entire variable domain, with the rest obtained from reference TRBV7-2 and TRBJ2-5, is as follows: GAGVSQSPSNKVTEKGKDVELRCDPISGHTALYWYRQSLGQGLEFLIYFQGNSAPDKSGLPSDRFSAERTGGSVSTLTIQRTQQEDSAVYLCASSPRERQQETQHFGPGTRLLVL.

This clonotype appeared many times. The rearrangement joins TRBV24-1 to TRBJ2-3, with 9 bases fitting TRBD1. The germline gives CDR1 KGHDR, CDR2 SFDVKD. This CDR3 comprises 17 residues. Germline trimming cut 3 bases from V and 2 bases from J; bases unmatched to any gene: 8. CDR3 residues: CATSDGPGQGHTDTQYF. CDR3 DNA sequence: TGTGCCACCAGTGATGGACCGGGACAGGGTCACACAGATACGCAGTATTTT.

This clonotype was recorded at least ten times. Germline and junction disagree at one end, which may indicate a read error. The chain uses TRBV7-7 and TRBJ2-3; D is unresolved. Germline-derived CDR1 and CDR2 are SSHAT and FNYEAQ (reference sequence). The CDR3 length is 13 residues. In DNA form, the CDR3 reads TGTGCTAGCAGCTTGGCGGACACAGATACGCAGTATTTT. It yields the protein CASSLADTDTQYF.

This sequence joins TRBV7-9 and TRBJ1-6; 7 nucleotides line up with TRBD1. The better agreement between TRBJ1-1 and the DNA end casts doubt on the J call. CDR1 is SEHNR, CDR2 FQNEAQ, per germline (reference sequence). The CDR3 runs to 15 residues. This CDR3 reads CASSLRDRINTEAFF. CDR3 nucleotide sequence: TGTGCCAGCAGCTTACGGGACAGAATTAACACTGAAGCTTTCTTT.

This clonotype was observed once. Because the CDR3's place on the DNA is in doubt, the DNA is left out and the CDR3 is given as listed by TCRdb. The chain uses TRBV7-7 and TRBJ1-2; TRBD1, as called in the table, went unchecked against the DNA. Including both end residues, the CDR3 is 24 amino acids long. Germline V gene lookup returns CDR1 SSHAT and CDR2 FNYEAQ (reference sequence). The CDR3 loop is CASSLGTNYEQYFGPGQGLGGYTF.

This clonotype appeared many times. V is TRBV20-1 and J is TRBJ2-3; D is ambiguous. Trimming stripped 1 base from V and 6 bases from J, with 11 bases between. The germline gives CDR1 DFQATT, CDR2 SNEGSKA (reference sequence). The length of the CDR3 is 13 residues. The CDR3 protein is CSARADLWDTQYF. For the CDR3, the DNA is TGCAGTGCTAGAGCCGACCTTTGGGATACGCAGTATTTT.

V usage is TRBV9 and J usage is TRBJ1-6; TRBD1 is a possible D gene (5 bases). With 0 bases removed from V and 7 bases from J, the gap between germline ends came to 8 bases. Germline assignment: CDR1 SGDLS and CDR2 YYNGEE. This CDR3 region has 14 residues. CDR3 in DNA: TGTGCCAGCAGCGTAGACAGGTTAAATTCACCCCTCCACTTT. Translation gives CASSVDRLNSPLHF.

This clonotype was counted many times. V and J are TRBV19 and TRBJ1-5; tentative D call: TRBD1 (6 bases). The germline V gene encodes CDR1 LNHDA and CDR2 SQIVND (reference sequence). V was cut by 1 base and J by 2 bases, with 9 bases left in between. This CDR3 has 15 amino acids. The CDR3 spells CASSIGGGRNQPQHF. As DNA, the CDR3 is TGTGCCAGTAGTATAGGCGGGGGCCGCAATCAGCCCCAGCATTTT. Supplemented by reference TRBV19 and TRBJ1-5, the full variable domain reads DGGITQSPKYLFRKEGQNVTLSCEQNLNHDAMYWYRQDPGQGLRLIYYSQIVNDFQKGDIAEGYSVSREKKESFPLTVTSAQKNPTAFYLCASSIGGGRNQPQHFGDGTRLSIL.

There are a few counts of this clonotype. Possible read error: a much larger clone is one base away. It is likely a read error, because the conserved phenylalanine at the end of the CDR3 is missing. This chain connects TRBV7-8 to TRBJ2-7, with TRBD2 matching 7 bases. CDR3 length: 14 amino acids. The trim removed 5 bases at V and 6 bases at J, leaving 10 bases unmatched. The V gene's germline CDR1 is SGHVS and CDR2 FQNEAQ. The CDR3 nucleotides are TGTGCCAGCAGCAAAACCCCTAGACTAGCCGAGCAGTACCTC. As protein: CASSKTPRLAEQYL.

This clonotype was counted only a few times. Since a much larger clone is just one base distant, this may be a read error. The chain joins TRBV5-1 to TRBJ2-7; no definite D call. The CDR3 is made up of 13 amino acids. CDR1 SGHRS and CDR2 YFSETQ come from the germline V gene. V was trimmed by 3 bases and J by 10 bases, leaving 17 bases between them. This chain's CDR3 is CASSYDIGSDQYF. The DNA for the CDR3 is TGCGCCAGCAGCTACGACATAGGCAGCGACCAGTACTTC.

This clonotype showed up many times. For the CDR3, the DNA is TGTGCCAGCCGAGCGGATACAGGATACAATGAGCAGTTCTTC. Amino acid sequence: CASRADTGYNEQFF. The chain joins TRBV6-5 to TRBJ2-1; D assignment may be TRBD1 or TRBD2 (5 bases each). The CDR3 runs 14 residues. V lost 8 bases and J lost 4, with 15 bases in between. The germline gives CDR1 MNHEY, CDR2 SVGAGI.

The count of this clonotype is one. In DNA form, the CDR3 reads TGTGCCAGGGGGGGGAGCAATGAAAAACTGTTTTTT. Translation: CARGGSNEKLFF. J is TRBJ1-4 and V is TRBV7-9; TRBD1 might be the D (5 bases). The CDR3 is 12 amino acids. The germline V gene encodes CDR1 SEHNR and CDR2 FQNEAQ (reference sequence). Deletions cut 9 bases from V and 5 bases from J, with 10 bases between.

A remark on this clonotype: At one end the junction does not follow the germline gene, possibly because of a read error. The chain recombines TRBV12-3 or TRBV12-4 with TRBJ1-6; 8 bases are shared with TRBD1. This CDR3 has 16 residues. This CDR3 is CASSLAQTGGNSPLHF. The CDR3 region has the DNA TGTGCCAGCAGCTTAGCCCAAACAGGGGGGAATTCACCCCTCCACTTT.

This clonotype appeared many times. The chain recombines TRBV9 with TRBJ1-3, with D tentatively TRBD1 (5 bases). V was shortened by 3 bases and J by 0 bases, with 16 bases between the two germline ends. Germline values: CDR1 SGDLS, CDR2 YYNGEE. The CDR3 covers 17 residues. The CDR3: CASSARDGMGSGNTIYF. DNA for the CDR3: TGTGCCAGCAGCGCACGGGACGGGATGGGCTCTGGAAACACCATATATTTT.